Following are 9 T cell receptor beta chains from one sample sequenced in a study of CD8 T cells in Susac syndrome. A quantity of about 0.5 to 1 ug RNA underwent reverse transcription using random hexamers. MiXCR, run by TCRdb on the immunoSEQ multiplex PCR reads, gives a single entry per CDR3 protein. Counted here are 100,000 to 150,000 distinct CDR3 sequences, more than 90% occurring once; the ten biggest clones make up around 0.2%. The sequencing sample was made of CD8+ T cells from PBMCs. The receptors come from a human donor with Susac syndrome.

V and J are TRBV6-5 and TRBJ2-1, with no clear D. Trimming removed 3 bases from V and 6 bases from J, with 12 bases in between. From germline, CDR1 is MNHEY and CDR2 SVGAGI. The CDR3 runs to 14 residues. The CDR3 spells CASSYRGPPNEQFF. In DNA form, the CDR3 reads TGTGCCAGCAGTTATCGTGGTCCCCCCAATGAGCAGTTCTTC.

The chain combines TRBV6-5 with TRBJ1-1; 9 bases are a match to TRBD1. After removal of 6 bases from V and 7 bases from J, the junction contained 6 bases not matched to a gene. The CDR3 consists of 13 residues. Germline CDR1 and CDR2: MNHEY and SVGAGI. The DNA for the CDR3 is TGTGCCAGCAGCTCCAGGGGACAGGGTGAAGCTTTCTTT. Amino acids: CASSSRGQGEAFF.

V usage is TRBV28 and J usage is TRBJ2-5; possible D gene TRBD1, 6 bases. This CDR3 is built from 14 residues. V gave up 5 bases and J gave up 2 bases, with 12 bases separating them. CDR1 and CDR2 from the germline V gene are MDHEN and SYDVKM. CDR3 residues: CASSPGQGQETQYF. The CDR3 DNA reads as TGTGCCAGCAGTCCGGGTCAGGGGCAAGAGACCCAGTACTTC.

This clonotype appeared a few times. This chain uses TRBV6-5 with TRBJ2-7; TRBD1 might be the D (5 bases). In germline, CDR1 is MNHEY, CDR2 SVGAGI. Deletions cut 3 bases from V and 4 bases from J, with 10 bases between. The CDR3 consists of 13 residues. In DNA, the CDR3 is TGTGCCAGCAGTTATTCCACAGGATACGAGCAGTACTTC. This codes for CASSYSTGYEQYF.

V and J are TRBV4-3 and TRBJ2-3, with D possibly being TRBD1 (5 bases). V lost 0 bases, J lost 2 bases, and 15 bases lay in between. This CDR3 is built from 17 residues. Germline V CDR1 and CDR2: LGHNA, YSLEER. CDR3 bases: TGCGCCAGCAGCCAAGAGGACCAGTGGGGCAACACAGATACGCAGTATTTT. It codes for CASSQEDQWGNTDTQYF.

This clonotype has only one observation. The gene calls are TRBV15 and TRBJ2-1; 8 bases align to TRBD2. The CDR3 is 15 amino acids. Germline values: CDR1 LNHNV, CDR2 YYDKDF (reference sequence). Losses at the gene ends were 3 bases for V and 1 base for J; bases not matched to a gene: 2. The CDR3 here is CATSSASGSYNEQFF. CDR3 nucleotide sequence: TGTGCCACCAGCAGTGCTAGCGGGTCCTACAATGAGCAGTTCTTC.

This chain's CDR3 is CAWSVLADGYTF. The CDR3 bases are TGTGCCTGGAGTGTATTAGCCGACGGTTACACCTTC. The J gene is TRBJ1-2, the V gene TRBV30; D unresolved. Trimming pared 0 bases from V and 11 bases from J, leaving 13 bases between. Germline CDR1 and CDR2: GTSNPN and SVGIG (reference sequence). This CDR3 spans 12 amino acids.

This sequence joins TRBV28 and TRBJ2-7; D not resolved. With 5 bases removed from V and 7 bases from J, the gap between germline ends came to 9 bases. This CDR3 is built from 11 residues. Germline CDR1 reads MDHEN; CDR2 reads SYDVKM. The CDR3 sequence is CASSVLGEQYF. The CDR3 coding sequence is TGTGCCAGCAGTGTCTTAGGAGAGCAGTACTTC. The variable domain in full, completed from reference TRBV28 and TRBJ2-7, reads DVKVTQSSRYLVKRTGEKVFLECVQDMDHENMFWYRQDPGLGLRLIYFSYDVKMKEKGDIPEGYSVSREKKERFSLILESASTNQTSMYLCASSVLGEQYFGPGTRLTVT.

The genes are TRBV7-9 and TRBJ1-1; D gene uncertain. The CDR3 totals 12 residues. V was cut by 5 bases and J by 2 bases, with 6 bases left in between. CDR1 SEHNR and CDR2 FQNEAQ come from the germline V gene (reference sequence). CDR3 region: CASSGDNTEAFF. The CDR3 DNA follows: TGTGCCAGCAGCGGGGATAACACTGAAGCTTTCTTT.